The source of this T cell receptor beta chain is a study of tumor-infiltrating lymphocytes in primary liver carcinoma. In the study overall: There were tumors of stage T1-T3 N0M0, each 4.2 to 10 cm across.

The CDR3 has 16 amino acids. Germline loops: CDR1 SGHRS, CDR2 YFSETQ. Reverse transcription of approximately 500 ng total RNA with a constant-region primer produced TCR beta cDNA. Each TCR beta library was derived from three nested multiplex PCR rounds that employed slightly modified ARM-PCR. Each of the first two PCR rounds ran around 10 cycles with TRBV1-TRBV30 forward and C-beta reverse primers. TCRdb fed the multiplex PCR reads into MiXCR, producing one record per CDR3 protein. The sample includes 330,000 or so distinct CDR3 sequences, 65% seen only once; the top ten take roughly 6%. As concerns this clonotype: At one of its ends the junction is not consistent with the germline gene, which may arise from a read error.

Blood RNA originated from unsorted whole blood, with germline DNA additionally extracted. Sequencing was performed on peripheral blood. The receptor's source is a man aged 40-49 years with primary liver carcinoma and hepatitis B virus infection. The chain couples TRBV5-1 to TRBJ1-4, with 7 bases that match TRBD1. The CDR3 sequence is CAGSSRPQGTMQKLFF. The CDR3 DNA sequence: TGCGCCGGCAGCTCACGCCCACAGGGGACCATGCAAAAACTGTTTTTT.